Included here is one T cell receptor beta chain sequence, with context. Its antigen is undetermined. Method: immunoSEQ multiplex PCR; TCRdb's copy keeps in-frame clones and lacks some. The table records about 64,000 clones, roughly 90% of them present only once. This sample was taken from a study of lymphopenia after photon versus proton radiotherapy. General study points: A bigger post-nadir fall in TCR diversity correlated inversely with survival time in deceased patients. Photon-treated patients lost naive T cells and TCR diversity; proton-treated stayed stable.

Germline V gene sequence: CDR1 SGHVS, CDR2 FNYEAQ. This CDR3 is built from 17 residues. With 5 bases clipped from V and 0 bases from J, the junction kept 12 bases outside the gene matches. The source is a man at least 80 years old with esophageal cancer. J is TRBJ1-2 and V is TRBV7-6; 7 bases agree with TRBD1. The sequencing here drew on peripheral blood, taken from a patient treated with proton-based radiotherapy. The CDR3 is CASSPRGGGLSNYGYTF. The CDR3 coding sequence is TGTGCCAGCAGCCCTCGGGGAGGGGGCTTGTCTAACTATGGCTACACCTTC.